One and the same sample provided the 9 T cell receptor beta chains below, sequenced in a study of T-cell memory formation after mild COVID-19. MiXCR was run by TCRdb on the 5' RACE reads, yielding one entry per CDR3 protein. The table lists around 440,000 distinct CDR3 sequences, about 20% of them singletons, with around an eighth in the top ten. Sequencing was performed on PBMCs or a T cell subset sorted from them (not recorded which). These receptor sequences come from an adult woman who had mild COVID-19 (a few samples of this study predate the infection). Cell type and time point are not known.

This clonotype has a handful of counts. One end of the junction fails to match germline, which may point to a read error. This sequence joins TRBV12-3 or TRBV12-4 and TRBJ2-3; 11 nucleotides align to TRBD1. The CDR3 has 12 residues. CDR3: CASKDRDRGSDF. The CDR3 DNA reads TGTGCCAGCAAAGACCGGGACAGGGGGAGTGATTTT.

The V call is TRBV24-1, the J call TRBJ2-5; unclear D gene. The ends were cut back, 1 base at V and 3 bases at J, with 11 bases in the middle. In germline, CDR1 is KGHDR, CDR2 SFDVKD. CDR3 length: 15 residues. CDR3: CATSDFSRKEETQYF. Here the CDR3 DNA reads TGTGCCACCAGTGATTTTTCCAGGAAAGAAGAGACCCAGTACTTC.

This clonotype was observed many times. The V gene is TRBV20-1, the J gene TRBJ2-5; D might be TRBD1 (5 bases). With 6 bases removed from V and 1 base from J, the gap between germline ends came to 18 bases. From germline, CDR1 is DFQATT and CDR2 SNEGSKA (reference sequence). This CDR3 spans 15 amino acids. CDR3 coding DNA: TGCAGTGCCCCGGACACCCGACGTATCCAAGAGACCCAGTACTTC. It is translated as CSAPDTRRIQETQYF.

This clonotype was seen a few times. The V gene is TRBV12-3 or TRBV12-4, the J gene TRBJ2-7; D possibly corresponds to TRBD1 (6 bases). The V gene lost 5 bases and the J gene lost 0 bases, with 11 bases spanning the gap. CDR3 length: 14 residues. This CDR3 is CASSPRDNSYEQYF. The CDR3 DNA follows: TGTGCCAGCAGTCCCCGGGACAACTCCTACGAGCAGTACTTC.

As for this clonotype: At one end the junction does not follow the germline gene, possibly because of a read error. The chain combines TRBV12-5 with TRBJ2-5, with D tentatively TRBD1 (5 bases). The CDR3 contains 13 residues. CDR1 is LGHNT and CDR2 is FRNRAP in the germline V gene. CDR3: CASGFGHQETQYF. The CDR3 DNA is TGTGCTAGTGGCTTCGGACACCAGGAGACCCAGTACTTC.

This clonotype showed up just a few times. The chain recombines TRBV19 with TRBJ2-5; D perhaps matches TRBD2 (5 bases). This CDR3 contains 15 residues. The germline gives CDR1 LNHDA, CDR2 SQIVND (reference sequence). Trimming removed 3 bases at V and 2 bases at J, with 13 bases between. This CDR3 reads CASSITQERQETQYF. The CDR3 coding sequence is TGTGCCAGTAGTATTACTCAAGAGCGGCAAGAGACCCAGTACTTC.

This clonotype was seen only once. The V call is TRBV11-2, the J call TRBJ2-2, with D hard to call. From germline, CDR1 is SGHAT and CDR2 FQNNGV. The ends were cut back, 1 base at V and 4 bases at J, with 7 bases in the middle. The CDR3 runs to 14 residues. The CDR3 sequence: CASSLGPVTGELFF. The CDR3 DNA sequence: TGTGCCAGCAGCTTAGGCCCCGTCACCGGGGAGCTGTTTTTT.

This chain joins TRBV4-2 and TRBJ2-1; tentatively, D is TRBD2 (6 bases). With 1 base removed from V and 7 bases from J, the gap between germline ends came to 11 bases. Germline lookup yields CDR1 LGHNA and CDR2 YNFKEQ. The CDR3 totals 14 residues. The CDR3 loop reads CASSQAGARNEQFF. CDR3 nucleotides: TGTGCCAGCAGCCAAGCGGGAGCACGGAATGAGCAGTTCTTC.

This clonotype occurred a few times. The gene calls are TRBV5-1 and TRBJ2-7; a weak D match, TRBD1 (5 bases). Germline V gene sequence: CDR1 SGHRS, CDR2 YFSETQ. CDR3 length: 13 residues. Between the trimmed V and J ends, which lost 0 bases and 6 bases, there was a span of 10 bases. DNA for the CDR3: TGCGCCAGCAGCTTGGCGACTCAGGGCGAGCAGTACTTC. It is translated as CASSLATQGEQYF.